This TCR beta chain was captured by sequencing in a study of T-cell reconstitution after alpha-beta-depleted transplantation in children. The CDR3 length is 14 residues. V lost 5 bases, J lost 6 bases, and 5 bases stayed unmatched. CDR1 and CDR2 (germline): MNHNS, SASEGT. This clonotype was seen repeatedly, ten times or more. Unique molecular identifiers tagged the TCRbeta library. TCRdb ran MiXCR on the PCR reads and lists one entry per CDR3 protein. The sample has around 370,000 distinct CDR3 sequences; 10% are singletons. This clonotype was obtained from a human donor who donated a stem cell graft to a child with acute lymphoblastic leukemia. The sequencing used PBMCs from the stem cell graft donor, collected from the stem cell graft. The chain joins TRBV6-1 to TRBJ2-1; TRBD1 matches at 9 bases. CDR3 nucleotides: TGTGCCAGCAGTCTGACAGGGGGAGGCAATGAGCAGTTCTTC. Translation gives CASSLTGGGNEQFF.